Below, 25 T cell receptor beta chains from the same sample are listed, as sequenced in a study of blood T cells in healthy people across ages. Using a J-beta primer mix together with a sample-barcoded 5' primer, a second PCR was run for roughly 6 to 12 cycles. TCRdb fed the 5' RACE reads into MiXCR, producing one record per CDR3 protein. The table lists under 700,000 distinct CDR3 sequences, less than 25% of them singletons. These data also formed part of another study, on T cells of mothers and their children.

The sample was blood. The source is a boy aged 10-17 years in good health.

There are a few counts of this clonotype. The V and J genes are TRBV20-1 and TRBJ2-3, with TRBD2 matching over 12 bases. Germline CDR1 DFQATT, CDR2 SNEGSKA (reference sequence). V lost 7 bases, J lost 2 bases, and 7 bases stayed unmatched. The CDR3 sequence is 15 residues long. CDR3 in amino acids: CSVQLAGGYTDTQYF. In DNA, the CDR3 is TGCAGTGTACAACTAGCGGGAGGATACACAGATACGCAGTATTTT.

The V and J genes are TRBV10-3 and TRBJ2-6; no firm D call. Trimming removed 11 bases at V and 1 base at J, with 21 bases between. Germline V gene sequence: CDR1 ENHRY, CDR2 SYGVKD. This CDR3 has 17 amino acids. CDR3 amino acids: CAHGTAYHQSGANVLTF. As DNA, the CDR3 is TGTGCCCACGGCACGGCATATCACCAATCTGGGGCCAACGTCCTGACTTTC.

The V gene is TRBV2, the J gene TRBJ2-3; D not certain. Trimming shortened V by 0 bases and J by 0 bases, and 7 bases separated the two germline ends. The CDR3 is 15 residues long. Germline CDR1 reads SNHLY; CDR2 reads FYNNEI. CDR3 region: CASSEAQKSTDTQYF. CDR3 nucleotide sequence: TGTGCCAGCAGTGAAGCGCAAAAAAGCACAGATACGCAGTATTTT.

In this sample, this clonotype turned up a few times. This chain joins TRBV14 and TRBJ1-1, with 7 bases identical to TRBD1. V dropped 3 bases and J dropped 7; count of bases not matched to a gene: 2. CDR3 length: 12 residues. Looked up from germline, CDR1 is SGHDN and CDR2 is FVKESK. The DNA of the CDR3 is TGTGCCAGCAGCCAGAGGACAGGTGAAGCTTTCTTT. This translates into CASSQRTGEAFF.

The J gene is TRBJ2-7, the V gene TRBV6-1; maybe TRBD1 (6 bases). The CDR3 runs to 14 residues. V gave up 3 bases and J gave up 2 bases, with 11 bases separating them. The V gene's germline CDR1 is MNHNS and CDR2 SASEGT. The CDR3 DNA follows: TGTGCCAGCAGTGACCAGGGGCCTACCTACGAGCAGTACTTC. It translates to CASSDQGPTYEQYF.

The chain employs TRBV18 and TRBJ2-7; 9 positions match TRBD2. This CDR3 contains 15 residues. CDR1 KGHSH and CDR2 LQKENI come from the germline V gene. After removal of 2 bases from V and 0 bases from J, the junction contained 2 bases not matched to a gene. The chain's CDR3 is CASSPETSGSYEQYF. The CDR3 bases are TGTGCCAGCTCACCAGAGACTAGCGGCTCCTACGAGCAGTACTTC.

This clonotype was seen only a few times. The CDR3 region has the DNA TGTGCCAGCAGTTTTTGGGACAGGGGGTTTTATAGCAATCAGCCCCAGCATTTT. It encodes CASSFWDRGFYSNQPQHF. The V gene is TRBV12-3 or TRBV12-4, the J gene TRBJ1-5; TRBD1 agrees at 11 bases. V was pared by 3 bases and J by 0 bases, with 7 bases of the junction left unmatched. The CDR3 runs 18 residues.

The chain is built from TRBV3-1 and TRBJ2-5; D remains unclear. The CDR3 length is 13 residues. CDR1 is LGHDT and CDR2 is YNNKEL in the germline V gene (reference sequence). The germline V and J ends were trimmed by 0 bases and 7 bases, with 9 bases remaining between them. The CDR3 here is CASSQDWVRTQYF. Written as DNA, the CDR3 is TGTGCCAGCAGCCAAGATTGGGTCCGGACCCAGTACTTC.

The chain is built from TRBV28 and TRBJ2-6; TRBD1 matches 9 bases. The CDR3 extends over 15 amino acids. V shed 8 bases, J shed 2 bases, and the junction held 4 bases outside the gene matches. In germline, CDR1 is MDHEN, CDR2 SYDVKM. As DNA, the CDR3 is TGTGCCAGCGGGGACAGGGAAGCTGGGGCCAACGTCCTGACTTTC. It encodes CASGDREAGANVLTF.

The gene calls are TRBV6-5 and TRBJ2-1, with TRBD2 matching 9 bases. The J call may not be correct, given that the DNA end is closer to TRBJ2-7. The CDR3 loop spans 14 amino acids. Germline-derived CDR1 and CDR2 are MNHEY and SVGAGI. The chain's CDR3 is CASSPSGGRWEQYF. CDR3 in DNA: TGTGCCAGCAGTCCCAGCGGGGGGCGCTGGGAGCAGTACTTC.

The chain recombines TRBV14 with TRBJ1-6, with a tentative D call TRBD1 (5 bases). V shed 1 base and J shed 9 bases, with 13 bases lying between them. The CDR3 has 15 amino acids. Germline V gene lookup returns CDR1 SGHDN and CDR2 FVKESK. CDR3 DNA sequence: TGTGCCAGCAGCCAAGTCCGGCCCGGGGGTTCACCCCTCCACTTT. As protein: CASSQVRPGGSPLHF. The whole variable domain, filled in from reference TRBV14 and TRBJ1-6, reads EAGVTQFPSHSVIEKGQTVTLRCDPISGHDNLYWYRRVMGKEIKFLLHFVKESKQDESGMPNNRFLAERTGGTYSTLKVQPAELEDSGVYFCASSQVRPGGSPLHFGNGTRLTVT.

This chain uses TRBV5-1 with TRBJ1-4; D is ambiguous. This CDR3 region has 16 residues. CDR1 is SGHRS, CDR2 YFSETQ, per germline. V was shortened by 4 bases and J by 3 bases, with 16 bases between the two germline ends. CDR3 amino acids: CASSGDTRTANEKLFF. CDR3 nucleotides: TGCGCCAGCAGCGGCGACACCCGAACGGCTAATGAAAAACTGTTTTTT.

This chain connects TRBV25-1 to TRBJ2-7, with 8 bases that match TRBD1. CDR3 length equals 14 residues. Looked up from germline, CDR1 is MGHDK and CDR2 is SYGVNS. V gave up 6 bases and J gave up 2 bases; unmatched junction bases: 6. This CDR3 is CASSDWDRPYEQYF. CDR3 sequence (DNA): TGTGCCAGCAGCGACTGGGACAGGCCCTACGAGCAGTACTTC.

Written as DNA, the CDR3 is TGTGCCAGCAGCTTAGTCTCGGGGGGGGCTTACGAGCAGTACTTC. Encoded protein: CASSLVSGGAYEQYF. The V and J genes are TRBV7-2 and TRBJ2-5; TRBD2 agrees at 8 bases. The end of the DNA aligns better with TRBJ2-7, so the J call may be wrong. The germline gives CDR1 SGHTA, CDR2 FQGNSA. The CDR3 is 15 amino acids.

This clonotype was observed a handful of times. The chain links TRBV4-3 to TRBJ1-4; TRBD1 might be the D (5 bases). V was trimmed by 6 bases and J by 5 bases, leaving 16 bases between them. CDR1 and CDR2 (germline): LGHNA, YSLEER. The CDR3 spans 15 residues. CDR3 protein: CASSHWRGSNEKLFF. CDR3 coding DNA: TGCGCCAGCAGTCATTGGCGGGGCTCGAATGAAAAACTGTTTTTT.

This clonotype has more than one count but fewer than ten. The chain has TRBV7-3 and TRBJ2-1, with D perhaps matching TRBD1 (6 bases). The CDR3 sequence is 18 residues long. Trimming stripped 1 base from V and 0 bases from J, with 16 bases between. Germline CDR1 and CDR2: SGHTA and FQGTGA. The CDR3 sequence: CASSLIYRERSSYNEQFF. Written as DNA, the CDR3 is TGTGCCAGCAGCTTAATTTACAGGGAACGTAGCTCCTACAATGAGCAGTTCTTC.

Of note for this clonotype: The germline gene is not matched at one end of the junction; a read error may be the cause. V and J are TRBV7-2 and TRBJ2-1, with unresolved D. Germline CDR1 SGHTA, CDR2 FQGNSA. The CDR3 contains 12 residues. CDR3 in DNA: TGTGTCAGCAGCCCGCCCTTGAATGAGCAGTTCTTC. Its protein product is CVSSPPLNEQFF.

A few counts support this clonotype. Relative to the germline gene, one junction end is altered; a read error may explain this. This sequence joins TRBV28 and TRBJ1-2, with TRBD1 matching over 7 bases. The CDR3 runs 17 residues. Germline V CDR1 and CDR2: MDHEN, SYDVKM. Written as DNA, the CDR3 is TGTGCCAGCAGTACCCCAGAGACAGGGTGTTGGGACTATGGCTGCACCTTC. Its protein product is CASSTPETGCWDYGCTF.

V and J are TRBV7-9 and TRBJ1-4; a possible D gene is TRBD1 (5 bases). The CDR3 runs 14 residues. V lost 0 bases and J 7 bases, leaving 9 bases between the germline ends. Per the germline V gene, CDR1 is SEHNR and CDR2 is FQNEAQ (reference sequence). CDR3 amino acids: CASSLALGVEKLFF. Here the CDR3 DNA reads TGTGCCAGCAGCTTAGCGTTGGGGGTTGAAAAACTGTTTTTT.

With regard to this clonotype: The junction departs from the called germline gene at one end, perhaps through a read error. This sequence joins TRBV7-3 and TRBJ2-3; D not certain. Germline V CDR1 and CDR2: SGHTA, FQGTGA. This CDR3 comprises 14 residues. CDR3 protein: CASSPEGSTDTQYF. The CDR3 nucleotides are TGTGCCAGCAGCCCCGAAGGTAGCACGGATACGCAGTATTTT.

The CDR3 loop is CSARGAVQETQYF. CDR3 nucleotides: TGCAGTGCTAGAGGAGCAGTCCAAGAGACCCAGTACTTC. The chain combines TRBV20-1 with TRBJ2-5; D is undetermined. V was shortened by 1 base and J by 1 base, with 7 bases between the two germline ends. The germline V gene encodes CDR1 DFQATT and CDR2 SNEGSKA (reference sequence). The CDR3 is 13 amino acids.

The chain uses TRBV12-3 or TRBV12-4 and TRBJ1-1; TRBD1 aligns across 11 bases. J gave up 10 bases and V 6 bases, and 7 bases lay outside the gene matches. CDR3 length equals 13 residues. The CDR3 loop reads CASRKGQGERAFF. Here the CDR3 DNA reads TGTGCCAGCAGGAAGGGACAGGGGGAAAGAGCTTTCTTT.

The rearrangement links TRBV28 to TRBJ2-5; 16 bases map to TRBD2. The better agreement between TRBJ2-1 and the DNA end casts doubt on the J call. The CDR3 covers 19 residues. Germline V gene lookup returns CDR1 MDHEN and CDR2 SYDVKM. CDR3 residues: CASSTLGTSGRAPYNEQFF. CDR3 DNA: TGTGCCAGCAGTACCCTAGGGACTAGCGGGAGGGCCCCCTACAATGAGCAGTTCTTC.

This rearrangement joins TRBV3-1 to TRBJ2-5, with no clear D. CDR3 size: 14 residues. V lost 0 bases and J lost 5, with 10 bases in between. CDR1 is LGHDT, CDR2 YNNKEL, per germline (reference sequence). This chain's CDR3 is CASSQDYGWETQYF. As DNA, the CDR3 is TGTGCCAGCAGCCAAGATTACGGGTGGGAGACCCAGTACTTC.

This clonotype was detected only a few times. This chain uses TRBV27 with TRBJ2-7; the D gene could be TRBD1 or TRBD2 (5 bases each). This CDR3 has 17 residues. V dropped 1 base and J dropped 4 bases, with 20 bases sitting between them. Germline values: CDR1 MNHEY, CDR2 SMNVEV (reference sequence). CDR3 residues: CASSLFFSAAGTYEQYF. As DNA, the CDR3 is TGTGCCAGCAGTTTATTCTTTAGTGCCGCAGGGACGTACGAGCAGTACTTC.